The rows below give T cell receptor beta chains drawn from one sample of a study of shared clonotypes between healthy human individuals. Data came from immunoSEQ multiplex PCR; TCRdb stores just in-frame clones and leaves some out. This table holds approximately 400,000 clones, around 96% found once. Sequenced: memory CD8+ T cells sorted from blood. The receptor set was obtained from a young man in good health. The CDR3 runs from the conserved cysteine through the conserved F or W. Each record gives: J gene, D gene, clone size, V gene, CDR3 length, CDR3 protein, CDR3 DNA. A D gene is named only where the DNA matches it firmly. Clone size is shown for a subset of rows, as once, few, many or a class of expanded clone.

>TRBJ2-3|TRBD2|NA|TRBV14|14
CASRMAGGPGTQYF
TGTGCCAGCCGAATGGCGGGAGGCCCTGGTACGCAGTATTTT
>TRBJ2-3|TRBD1|NA|TRBV2|13
CASDRGPADTQYF
TGTGCCAGCGACAGGGGCCCCGCAGATACGCAGTATTTT
>TRBJ2-7|TRBD2|NA|TRBV9|15
CASSVGSGSAYEQYF
TGTGCCAGCAGCGTCGGTAGCGGGAGCGCCTACGAGCAGTACTTC
>TRBJ2-7|NA|NA|TRBV29-1|13
CSVVLGLPYEQYF
TGCAGCGTCGTTTTGGGGCTGCCCTACGAGCAGTACTTC
>TRBJ1-4|NA|once|TRBV7-9|15
CASSLAGTNNEKLFF
TGTGCCAGCAGCTTAGCCGGGACAAATAATGAAAAACTGTTTTTT
>TRBJ2-5|TRBD1|NA|TRBV5-6|12
CASSGTGETQYF
TGTGCCAGCAGCGGGACAGGGGAGACCCAGTACTTC
>TRBJ1-2|NA|NA|TRBV10-3|13
CAIRREGDYGYTF
TGTGCCATCCGTAGGGAGGGCGACTATGGCTACACCTTC
>TRBJ2-2|TRBD2|NA|TRBV5-1|16
CASSFTSGGSTGELFF
TGCGCCAGCAGCTTCACTAGCGGGGGGTCCACCGGGGAGCTGTTTTTT
>TRBJ2-7|NA|NA|TRBV28|12
CASSLVGYEQYF
TGTGCCAGCAGTTTAGTGGGGTACGAGCAGTACTTC
>TRBJ2-7|NA|once|TRBV27|14
CASSLRRDTYEQYF
TGTGCCAGCAGTTTACGGCGGGATACCTACGAGCAGTACTTC
>TRBJ1-2|NA|NA|TRBV27|13
CASSLLTGSGYTF
TGTGCCAGCAGTCTACTAACAGGGTCTGGCTACACCTTC
>TRBJ1-3|NA|NA|TRBV29-1|15
CSVATHRTDGNTIYF
TGCAGCGTCGCCACGCACCGGACAGATGGAAACACCATATATTTT
>TRBJ1-3|NA|NA|TRBV6-1|18
CASSEALVVVLSGNTIYF
TGTGCCAGCAGTGAAGCGCTGGTAGTCGTCCTCTCTGGAAACACCATATATTTT
>TRBJ2-2|NA|NA|TRBV7-8|14
CASSSGQNTGELFF
TGTGCCAGCAGCTCGGGACAGAACACCGGGGAGCTGTTTTTT
>TRBJ1-4|TRBD1|NA|TRBV5-1|18
CASSLGLTGFATNEKLFF
TGCGCCAGCAGCTTGGGTCTGACAGGGTTTGCAACTAATGAAAAACTGTTTTTT
>TRBJ2-1|NA|NA|TRBV1|12
CTLGLAAPTQFF
TGCACCTTAGGACTAGCGGCCCCTACTCAGTTCTTC
>TRBJ2-7|TRBD1|NA|TRBV6-5|16
CASSYSNRGQGGEQYF
TGTGCCAGCAGTTACTCGAATCGCGGACAGGGAGGCGAGCAGTACTTC
>TRBJ2-1|TRBD2|NA|TRBV7-8|18
CASSLLAGALSSYNEQFF
TGTGCCAGCAGCTTACTAGCGGGAGCCCTCAGCTCCTACAATGAGCAGTTCTTC
>TRBJ1-5|NA|NA|TRBV2|14
CASSEGTGFPPQHF
TGTGCCAGCAGTGAAGGCACAGGGTTTCCGCCCCAGCATTTT
>TRBJ2-7|TRBD2|NA|TRBV11-2|16
CASSYSGTSGRREQYF
TGTGCCAGCAGCTACTCCGGGACTAGCGGGAGGCGGGAGCAGTACTTC
>TRBJ1-2|TRBD1|NA|TRBV28|13
CASRPTGRDGYTF
TGTGCCAGCAGGCCGACAGGGAGAGATGGCTACACCTTC
>TRBJ2-2|TRBD1|NA|TRBV28|16
CASSQSGTGNTGELFF
TGTGCCAGCAGTCAATCCGGGACAGGGAACACCGGGGAGCTGTTTTTT
>TRBJ2-7|NA|NA|TRBV5-1|14
CASSPKGQHYEQYF
TGCGCCAGCAGCCCCAAGGGACAACACTACGAGCAGTACTTC
>TRBJ2-7|TRBD2|NA|TRBV18|14
CASSPLAGGLEQYF
TGTGCCAGCTCACCTCTAGCGGGAGGTCTCGAGCAGTACTTC
>TRBJ1-5|NA|NA|TRBV19|14
CASNGDYSNQPQHF
TGTGCCAGTAATGGGGACTATAGCAATCAGCCCCAGCATTTT
>TRBJ1-5|NA|NA|TRBV6-1|13
CASSAQGGQPQHF
TGTGCCAGCAGTGCTCAGGGAGGTCAGCCCCAGCATTTT
>TRBJ2-7|TRBD1|once|TRBV19|13
CASSIGQGNEQYF
TGTGCCAGTAGTATAGGACAGGGCAACGAGCAGTACTTC
>TRBJ2-4|NA|NA|TRBV2|14
CASSMGKAKNIQYF
TGTGCCAGCAGTATGGGGAAGGCCAAAAACATTCAGTACTTC
>TRBJ1-2|TRBD1|once|TRBV28|13
CASRTGSGYGYTF
TGTGCCAGCAGGACAGGGTCGGGCTATGGCTACACCTTC
>TRBJ2-1|TRBD2|NA|TRBV2|15
CASSPGLAAYNEQFF
TGTGCCAGCAGTCCCGGACTAGCGGCCTACAATGAGCAGTTCTTC
>TRBJ2-7|TRBD2|NA|TRBV5-4|15
CASSSSAGGLNEQYF
TGTGCCAGCAGCTCCTCGGCGGGAGGTTTGAACGAGCAGTACTTC
>TRBJ2-7|NA|NA|TRBV6-1|12
CAFGKGTYEQYF
TGTGCCTTTGGTAAGGGTACCTACGAGCAGTACTTC
>TRBJ1-4|NA|NA|TRBV28|13
CASSLFLAEKLFF
TGTGCCAGCAGTTTATTTCTGGCTGAAAAACTGTTTTTT
>TRBJ2-3|TRBD2|NA|TRBV5-1|17
CASSLTSGLFFTDTQYF
TGCGCCAGCAGCCTTACTAGCGGGCTCTTCTTCACAGATACGCAGTATTTT
>TRBJ1-1|NA|NA|TRBV28|13
CASSFRTDTEAFF
TGTGCCAGCAGTTTCCGGACAGACACTGAAGCTTTCTTT